This is a list of T cell receptor beta chains from one sample in a study of beta chain features in type 1 diabetes. Here immunoSEQ multiplex PCR was the method, and the copy in TCRdb shows in-frame clones only, minus some. This table holds 20,000 to 25,000 clones, about 58% found once. The sample was stem cell memory CD4+ T cells from blood. The receptors come from a young man with type 1 diabetes. CDR3s include the opening cysteine and the closing phenylalanine or tryptophan. Each record gives: J gene, V gene, clone size, D gene, CDR3 DNA, CDR3 protein. D genes are given only for firm matches. Clone size is shown for a subset of rows, as once, few, many or a class of expanded clone.

>TRBJ2-3|TRBV10-3|few|NA
TGTGCCATGGCAAGGACACAGGATACGCAGTATTTT
CAMARTQDTQYF
>TRBJ2-7|TRBV6-6|NA|TRBD1
TGTGCCAGCACATTGGGACAGTCCTACGAGCAGTACTTC
CASTLGQSYEQYF
>TRBJ2-1|TRBV6-1|NA|TRBD1
TGTGCCAGCAGCGCTGACAGGGCGAATGAGCAGTTCTTC
CASSADRANEQFF
>TRBJ1-1|TRBV5-1|NA|NA
TGCGCCAGCAGTGTCAGGGGTGGCACTGAAGCTTTCTTT
CASSVRGGTEAFF
>TRBJ1-5|TRBV18|NA|NA
TGTGCCAGCTCACTTACCGGGGGAGGCAATCAGCCCCAGCATTTT
CASSLTGGGNQPQHF
>TRBJ1-1|TRBV6-5|few|NA
TGTGCCAGCAGTAATCTTATGCGTGAAGCTTTCTTT
CASSNLMREAFF
>TRBJ1-2|TRBV7-2|NA|TRBD1
TGTGCCAGCAGCTTTGGAGGGGGCCTAAACTATGGCTACACCTTC
CASSFGGGLNYGYTF
>TRBJ2-2|TRBV4-3|NA|TRBD2
TGCGCCAGCAGCCAAGATTCTTTGACGGGGGGGTTAGTAGGGGAGCTGTTTTTT
CASSQDSLTGGLVGELFF
>TRBJ2-2|TRBV19|NA|NA
TGTGCCAGTAGTCTCCCCCAGATCACCGGGGAGCTGTTTTTT
CASSLPQITGELFF
>TRBJ1-2|TRBV27|NA|NA
TGTGCCAGCAGTTTATCAGTCCGGCAGGACTATGGCTACACCTTC
CASSLSVRQDYGYTF
>TRBJ1-2|TRBV9|NA|TRBD1
TGTGCCAGCAGGGACAGGGGAGAAGGCTACACCTTC
CASRDRGEGYTF
>TRBJ2-1|TRBV15|NA|TRBD2
TGTGCCACCAGCAGGGTGATAGCGGGAGAAGGCAATGAGCAGTTCTTC
CATSRVIAGEGNEQFF
>TRBJ1-1|TRBV18|few|NA
TGTGCCAGCTCACCCCGACAGAACACTGAAGCTTTCTTT
CASSPRQNTEAFF
>TRBJ2-2|TRBV5-1|NA|NA
TGCGCCAGCACGGGAGCGAACACCGGGGAGCTGTTTTTT
CASTGANTGELFF
>TRBJ2-2|TRBV19|NA|NA
TGTGCCAGTAGTATTGATCGGTGGAGACAGCCCACCGGGGAGCTGTTTTTT
CASSIDRWRQPTGELFF
>TRBJ2-5|TRBV5-4|few|NA
TGTGCCAGCAGCCCTAATCATGGAGAGACCCAGTACTTC
CASSPNHGETQYF
>TRBJ1-4|TRBV18|NA|TRBD1
TGTGCCAGCTCACCACCGGGACAGTCAAATGAAAAACTGTTTTTT
CASSPPGQSNEKLFF
>TRBJ2-1|TRBV9|NA|NA
TGTGCCAGCAGCGTAAGGTGGGGGGGGGCTCATGAGCAGTTCTTC
CASSVRWGGAHEQFF